This TCR beta chain was sequenced in a study of cytomegalovirus exposure and HLA in healthy donors. Study findings and constraints: The study carried out a later analysis of TCR beta sequences. It associated some 15,000 of them with specific HLA alleles at a false discovery rate of 0.05. Analysis was carried out at a later point, and it linked a missense DCLRE1C variant to TCR beta V- and J-gene trimming. Later analysis showed most CMV-associated TCR beta chains appearing HLA-restricted.

J gave up 8 bases and V 3 bases, and 11 bases lay outside the gene matches. The CDR3 runs 16 residues. Germline V gene sequence: CDR1 MDHEN, CDR2 SYDVKM. Primers for the PCR totalled 60 Vbeta and 13 Jbeta. The table came from immunoSEQ multiplex PCR; TCRdb's copy has only in-frame clones and leaves some out. The table records approximately 120,000 clones, around three quarters of them present only once. About this clone itself: No antigen is known for it.

Unrecorded immune exposure was likely among donors, who were nominally healthy when sampled. Sequencing was performed on PBMCs. This chain joins TRBV28 and TRBJ1-2, with 11 bases that match TRBD1. This sequence originates from a woman aged 40 to 50 in good health and CMV-seropositive. For the CDR3, the DNA is TGTGCCAGCAGTTTGTGGGGTGGACAGGGGGCGAAAGGCTACACCTTC. It encodes CASSLWGGQGAKGYTF.